This is a list of T cell receptor beta chains from one sample in a study of blood T cell repertoires in COVID-19. Assay: immunoSEQ multiplex PCR; the TCRdb copy retains only in-frame clones and omits some. The sample yields 200,000 to 250,000 clones, about 80% seen once. Sequenced sample: peripheral blood. These receptors came from a woman aged 45-65 years with acute or convalescent COVID-19. The CDR3 runs from the conserved cysteine through the conserved F or W. The D gene is left open where the match is weak. Only some rows state a clone size, as once, few, many or a class for expanded clones.

clone size,V gene,D gene,J gene,CDR3 DNA,CDR3 protein
once,TRBV11-2,.,TRBJ1-6,TGTGCCAGCAGGTCCCCAAGGGCGGGTTATAATTCACCCCTCCACTTT,CASRSPRAGYNSPLHF
.,TRBV18,.,TRBJ2-1,TGTGCCAGCTCACCCGGCAGGTACTCCTACAATGAGCAGTTCTTC,CASSPGRYSYNEQFF
.,TRBV4-2,TRBD2,TRBJ2-7,TGTGCCAGCAGCCAACTAGCGGGAGATGTCCACGAGCAGTACTTC,CASSQLAGDVHEQYF
.,TRBV28,.,TRBJ1-1,TGTGCCAGCAGTTTTCTCCCACAGGGAATGAACACTGAAGCTTTCTTT,CASSFLPQGMNTEAFF
.,TRBV15,.,TRBJ1-2,TGTGCCACCAGCAGAGACCGGACAGCTAACTATGGCTACACCTTC,CATSRDRTANYGYTF
.,TRBV6-6,.,TRBJ1-3,TGTGCCAGCAGTGGTGGGGGGGGTGGAAACACCATATATTTT,CASSGGGGGNTIYF
.,TRBV5-1,.,TRBJ2-1,TGCGCCAGCAGCTTGGGTCCTACGCCCACCAATGAGCAGTTCTTC,CASSLGPTPTNEQFF
medium-sized,TRBV4-3,TRBD1,TRBJ2-2,TGCGCCAGCAGCCCTGACAGGGGTAACGGGGAGCTGTTTTTT,CASSPDRGNGELFF
.,TRBV29-1,.,TRBJ1-1,TGCAGCGTTGATCTGGGGGGGAACACTGAAGCTTTCTTT,CSVDLGGNTEAFF
.,TRBV7-2,TRBD1,TRBJ2-2,TGTGCCAGCAGCTTCCAGGGGGTGGTCACCGGGGAGCTGTTTTTT,CASSFQGVVTGELFF
once,TRBV24-1,TRBD1,TRBJ2-3,TGTGCCATAGGACAGGGCCTTAGCACAGATACGCAGTATTTT,CAIGQGLSTDTQYF
.,TRBV5-5,TRBD1,TRBJ1-2,TGTGCCAGCAGCTTGCCTCGGACAGGGGGCTATGGCTACACCTTC,CASSLPRTGGYGYTF
.,TRBV6-5,.,TRBJ1-6,TGTGCCAGCAGAAAAGGGCCCCAAAGGGGTTCACCCCTCCACTTT,CASRKGPQRGSPLHF
.,TRBV28,TRBD2,TRBJ2-4,TGTGCCAGCGAATACTCTAGCGGGACTTTAGTTCAGTACTTC,CASEYSSGTLVQYF
.,TRBV19,.,TRBJ1-1,TGTGCCAGTAGTATAGTTGAGGGATACACTGAAGCTTTCTTT,CASSIVEGYTEAFF